A selection of T cell receptor beta chains follows, all from one sample in a study of cytomegalovirus exposure and HLA in healthy donors. The data were produced by immunoSEQ multiplex PCR, yet TCRdb's version contains in-frame clones alone and is incomplete. The sample consists of approximately 160,000 clones, roughly 80% of them appearing once. Source material: PBMCs. Receptors were obtained from a male donor in good health and CMV-seronegative. CDR3s include the opening cysteine and the closing phenylalanine or tryptophan. The D gene is left open where the match is weak. The size field is filled for only some rows; it gives once, few, many or a size class.

J gene: TRBJ2-6; V gene: TRBV5-1; clone size: NA; D gene: NA; CDR3 protein: CASSLGSPGANVLTF; CDR3 DNA: TGCGCCAGCAGCTTGGGGAGTCCTGGGGCCAACGTCCTGACTTTC
J gene: TRBJ1-5; V gene: TRBV29-1; clone size: few; D gene: NA; CDR3 protein: CSPRGGYQPQHF; CDR3 DNA: TGCAGCCCCCGGGGGGGCTACCAGCCCCAGCATTTT
J gene: TRBJ2-7; V gene: TRBV27; clone size: few; D gene: NA; CDR3 protein: CASNPGQGLPSGDYEQYF; CDR3 DNA: TGTGCCAGCAACCCGGGACAGGGGCTTCCTAGCGGGGACTACGAGCAGTACTTC
J gene: TRBJ2-7; V gene: TRBV6-5; clone size: NA; D gene: TRBD2; CDR3 protein: CASRRTSGQYEQYF; CDR3 DNA: TGTGCCAGCAGGAGGACTAGCGGGCAGTACGAGCAGTACTTC
J gene: TRBJ2-7; V gene: TRBV7-8; clone size: NA; D gene: NA; CDR3 protein: CASSLGGLPYEQYF; CDR3 DNA: TGTGCCAGCAGCTTAGGGGGACTTCCTTATGAGCAGTACTTC
J gene: TRBJ2-7; V gene: TRBV7-9; clone size: few; D gene: NA; CDR3 protein: CASSLARGAWEEQYF; CDR3 DNA: TGTGCCAGCAGCTTAGCGCGGGGAGCCTGGGAGGAGCAGTACTTC
J gene: TRBJ1-1; V gene: TRBV5-1; clone size: NA; D gene: NA; CDR3 protein: CASSGVNRRTPEAFF; CDR3 DNA: TGCGCCAGCAGCGGTGTTAACAGGCGTACTCCTGAAGCTTTCTTT
J gene: TRBJ2-1; V gene: TRBV19; clone size: NA; D gene: TRBD2; CDR3 protein: CASSFRAGYNEQFF; CDR3 DNA: TGTGCCAGTAGTTTTCGAGCGGGGTACAATGAGCAGTTCTTC
J gene: TRBJ2-1; V gene: TRBV6-1; clone size: NA; D gene: TRBD2; CDR3 protein: CATSEREFDEQFF; CDR3 DNA: TGTGCCACCTCGGAGCGGGAGTTCGATGAGCAGTTCTTC
J gene: TRBJ1-1; V gene: TRBV7-2; clone size: few; D gene: NA; CDR3 protein: CASTQQGEAFF; CDR3 DNA: TGTGCCAGCACCCAACAGGGAGAAGCTTTCTTT
J gene: TRBJ1-1; V gene: TRBV28; clone size: NA; D gene: NA; CDR3 protein: CASSLRHRDMNTEAFF; CDR3 DNA: TGTGCCAGCAGTTTACGACACAGGGACATGAACACTGAAGCTTTCTTT
J gene: TRBJ2-5; V gene: TRBV2; clone size: once; D gene: NA; CDR3 protein: CASGGAGEGQETQYF; CDR3 DNA: TGTGCCAGCGGGGGGGCCGGGGAGGGACAAGAGACCCAGTACTTC
J gene: TRBJ2-5; V gene: TRBV4-2; clone size: NA; D gene: TRBD1; CDR3 protein: CASSQAPGGRETQYF; CDR3 DNA: TGTGCCAGCAGCCAAGCCCCAGGGGGAAGGGAGACCCAGTACTTC
J gene: TRBJ2-3; V gene: TRBV7-7; clone size: NA; D gene: TRBD2; CDR3 protein: CASSLGGADTQYF; CDR3 DNA: TGTGCCAGCAGCCTCGGGGGGGCCGATACGCAGTATTTT
J gene: TRBJ1-2; V gene: TRBV7-9; clone size: NA; D gene: TRBD1; CDR3 protein: CASSFPSGTGAGGYTF; CDR3 DNA: TGTGCCAGCAGCTTCCCCTCCGGGACAGGGGCGGGTGGCTACACCTTC
J gene: TRBJ1-5; V gene: TRBV5-6; clone size: NA; D gene: NA; CDR3 protein: CASSLEGSQPQHF; CDR3 DNA: TGTGCCAGCAGCTTGGAAGGGAGTCAGCCCCAGCATTTT